Following are 14 T cell receptor beta chains from one sample sequenced in a study of cytomegalovirus exposure and HLA in healthy donors. Use of 60 Vbeta and 13 Jbeta primers characterized the PCR. Clones were read by immunoSEQ multiplex PCR, and TCRdb kept only the in-frame ones, dropping some. The table has approximately 120,000 clones, more than 70% seen once; the top ten hold approximately 9.1%. The sample consisted of PBMCs. Every receptor here comes from a woman in her fifties or sixties in good health and CMV-seropositive.

Written as DNA, the CDR3 is TGTGCCAGCAGTGAAGGGGCGCCCTTATATGGCTACACCTTC. Amino acid sequence: CASSEGAPLYGYTF. The chain links TRBV2 to TRBJ1-2, with D hard to call. V was trimmed by 1 base and J by 5 bases, leaving 11 bases between them. The CDR3 has 14 residues. Germline loops: CDR1 SNHLY, CDR2 FYNNEI.

The chain recombines TRBV11-2 with TRBJ2-1, with 14 bases lining up with TRBD2. Losses at the gene ends were 4 bases for V and 3 bases for J; bases not matched to a gene: 2. This CDR3 spans 16 amino acids. The germline V gene encodes CDR1 SGHAT and CDR2 FQNNGV. CDR3 sequence: CASSSGLAGDYNEQFF. CDR3 bases: TGTGCCAGCAGCTCGGGACTAGCGGGGGACTACAATGAGCAGTTCTTC.

The genes are TRBV28 and TRBJ1-1; D possibly corresponds to TRBD1 (5 bases). The germline CDR1 and CDR2 sequences are MDHEN and SYDVKM. Trimming took 8 bases from V and 4 from J, leaving 20 bases between them. The CDR3 has 15 amino acids. The CDR3 DNA reads TGTGCCAGCCGTATGGGGGGGTCCCCGGTCACTGAAGCTTTCTTT. As protein: CASRMGGSPVTEAFF.

This clone was recorded a few times. This chain links TRBV19 with TRBJ2-7; 10 bases line up with TRBD2. V lost 6 bases to trimming and J lost 4 bases; unmatched junction nucleotides: 9. Germline CDR1 LNHDA, CDR2 SQIVND (reference sequence). This CDR3 region has 15 residues. The CDR3 loop is CASSTAAAGGYEQYF. The CDR3 region has the DNA TGTGCCAGTAGCACAGCGGCAGCGGGAGGGTACGAGCAGTACTTC.

The chain couples TRBV15 to TRBJ1-6, with D possibly matching TRBD1 (6 bases). V was trimmed by 7 bases and J by 8 bases, leaving 15 bases between them. Looked up from germline, CDR1 is LNHNV and CDR2 is YYDKDF (reference sequence). The CDR3 consists of 14 residues. In DNA form, the CDR3 reads TGTGCCACCACAACAGCAGGGGTATATTCACCCCTCCACTTT. Translating gives CATTTAGVYSPLHF.

J is TRBJ2-5 and V is TRBV19; 7 positions match TRBD2. Germline values: CDR1 LNHDA, CDR2 SQIVND (reference sequence). CDR3 length: 13 amino acids. V was clipped by 5 bases and J by 2 bases; unmatched bases: 2. DNA for the CDR3: TGTGCCAGTAGTTGGGGACTACAAGAGACCCAGTACTTC. Encoded protein: CASSWGLQETQYF.

This clone has more than one count but fewer than ten. The chain carries TRBV12-5 and TRBJ2-5; 12 positions match TRBD2. Germline CDR1 LGHNT, CDR2 FRNRAP. This CDR3 comprises 18 residues. J gave up 5 bases and V 0 bases, and 10 bases lay outside the gene matches. CDR3 region: CASGLVLGLAGQRETQYF. CDR3 coding DNA: TGTGCTAGTGGTTTGGTACTTGGACTAGCGGGGCAACGGGAGACCCAGTACTTC. The whole variable domain, filled in from reference TRBV12-5 and TRBJ2-5, reads DARVTQTPRHKVTEMGQEVTMRCQPILGHNTVFWYRQTMMQGLELLAYFRNRAPLDDSGMPKDRFSAEMPDATLATLKIQPSEPRDSAVYFCASGLVLGLAGQRETQYFGPGTRLLVL.

The chain couples TRBV7-2 to TRBJ1-2; the match to TRBD1 covers 8 bases. Per germline, CDR1 SGHTA and CDR2 FQGNSA. The length of the CDR3 is 13 residues. With 4 bases clipped from V and 7 bases from J, the junction kept 5 bases outside the gene matches. The CDR3 sequence is CASSSTGEGGYTF. In DNA form, the CDR3 reads TGTGCCAGCAGCTCGACAGGGGAGGGTGGCTACACCTTC.

The rearrangement uses TRBV28 and TRBJ2-5; 9 nucleotides agree with TRBD2. The CDR3 consists of 17 residues. Trimming took 11 bases from V and 5 from J; bases not matched to a gene: 21. Per germline, CDR1 MDHEN and CDR2 SYDVKM. The CDR3 DNA follows: TGTGCCTCGCAGTTTGGTGCCGGGCGGGAGGGCCCGGAGACCCAGTACTTC. Amino acid sequence: CASQFGAGREGPETQYF.

The genes are TRBV11-3 and TRBJ2-5; a possible D gene is TRBD1 (6 bases). The CDR3 has 18 amino acids. Deletions cut 1 base from V and 1 base from J, with 19 bases between. Germline CDR1 reads SGHNT; CDR2 reads YENEEA. In DNA, the CDR3 is TGTGCCAGCAGCTTAGGCTCGACTGTTGGGGGCCGCCAAGAGACCCAGTACTTC. This translates into CASSLGSTVGGRQETQYF.

The V and J genes are TRBV9 and TRBJ2-3; TRBD2 aligns across 14 bases. J gave up 6 bases and V 3 bases, and 9 bases lay outside the gene matches. Germline CDR1 is SGDLS and CDR2 is YYNGEE. This CDR3 contains 17 residues. Here the CDR3 reads CASSERGLAGVADTQYF. CDR3 nucleotides: TGTGCCAGCAGCGAACGGGGACTAGCGGGAGTTGCTGATACGCAGTATTTT.

V and J are TRBV7-3 and TRBJ2-3; possibly TRBD2 for D (6 bases). This CDR3 contains 16 residues. CDR1 and CDR2 from the germline V gene are SGHTA and FQGTGA. Trimming removed 2 bases from V and 4 bases from J, with 16 bases in between. The CDR3 reads CASSLSGGAGADTQYF. The CDR3 DNA is TGTGCCAGCAGCTTATCCGGGGGAGCCGGCGCAGATACGCAGTATTTT. Together with reference TRBV7-3 and TRBJ2-3, the CDR3 gives the full variable domain: GAGVSQTPSNKVTEKGKYVELRCDPISGHTALYWYRQSLGQGPEFLIYFQGTGAADDSGLPNDRFFAVRPEGSVSTLKIQRTERGDSAVYLCASSLSGGAGADTQYFGPGTRLTVL.

This clone was recorded a few times. CDR3 loop: CASSPMSGTQYF. The CDR3 DNA is TGTGCCAGCAGCCCGATGTCCGGGACCCAGTACTTC. The gene calls are TRBV4-2 and TRBJ2-5, with no clear D. The germline V gene encodes CDR1 LGHNA and CDR2 YNFKEQ. This CDR3 contains 12 residues. V dropped 4 bases and J dropped 7 bases, with 10 bases sitting between them.

The chain recombines TRBV15 with TRBJ2-1, with TRBD2 matching over 8 bases. There are 17 residues in the CDR3. V trimming: 1 base; J trimming: 5 bases; junction bases outside the gene matches: 10. Per germline, CDR1 LNHNV and CDR2 YYDKDF (reference sequence). DNA of the CDR3: TGTGCCACCAGCAGAGGAATAGAGCGGGAGACCCACAATGAGCAGTTCTTC. This codes for CATSRGIERETHNEQFF.